These 29 T cell receptor beta chains were sequenced from one sample in a study of blood T cell repertoires in COVID-19. Assay: immunoSEQ multiplex PCR; the TCRdb copy retains only in-frame clones and omits some. The sample lists some 200,000 clones, around 80% seen once, with around 1.3% in the top ten. Sequencing used peripheral blood. The receptors originated from a woman in her 30s with COVID-19, enrolled during active disease.

The count of this clone is one. The same CDR3 arises from other DNA sequences in this sample as well. V is TRBV14 and J is TRBJ1-3; no clear D gene. The CDR3 is 13 amino acids. Germline CDR1 reads SGHDN; CDR2 reads FVKESK. V lost 0 bases and J lost 3, with 3 bases in between. CDR3 region: CASSQDNGNTIYF. CDR3 bases: TGTGCCAGCAGCCAAGACAATGGAAACACCATATATTTT.

V and J are TRBV3-1 (or the pseudogene TRBV3-2) and TRBJ2-5; tentatively, D is TRBD2 (6 bases). Germline V gene data show CDR1 as LGHDT and CDR2 as YNNKEL (reference sequence). The ends were cut back, 1 base at V and 2 bases at J, with 8 bases in the middle. The length of the CDR3 is 14 residues. CDR3 coding DNA: TGTGCCAGCAGCCAAGCGACTAGACAAGAGACCCAGTACTTC. It translates to CASSQATRQETQYF.

V and J are TRBV28 and TRBJ1-2; 7 bases agree with TRBD1. Germline V gene sequence: CDR1 MDHEN, CDR2 SYDVKM. The CDR3 runs 14 residues. The V and J ends lost 2 bases and 6 bases, in that order; junction bases with no gene match: 6. The CDR3 DNA sequence: TGTGCCAGCAGTTTAGGGGGCCAGGGGGATGGCTACACCTTC. It yields the protein CASSLGGQGDGYTF.

The CDR3 loop is CASSLVGQATYEQYF. As DNA, the CDR3 is TGTGCCAGCAGCTTAGTGGGACAGGCCACCTACGAGCAGTACTTC. The rearrangement links TRBV7-2 to TRBJ2-7; 8 bases agree with TRBD1. Germline CDR1 SGHTA, CDR2 FQGNSA. The ends lost 1 base at V and 2 bases at J; junction bases unmatched: 4. This CDR3 is built from 15 residues.

The chain combines TRBV9 with TRBJ2-3; D is uncertain. The CDR3 sequence is 14 residues long. V lost 0 bases to trimming and J lost 0 bases, with 5 bases between them. Germline CDR1 reads SGDLS; CDR2 reads YYNGEE. The CDR3 loop reads CASSVGDSTDTQYF. The CDR3 DNA reads as TGTGCCAGCAGCGTAGGAGATAGCACAGATACGCAGTATTTT.

The rearrangement uses TRBV6-2 or TRBV6-3 and TRBJ2-1; 9 bases agree with TRBD2. The CDR3 extends over 17 amino acids. Looked up from germline, CDR1 is MNHEY and CDR2 is SVGEGT. J lost 2 bases, V lost 6 bases, and 11 bases had no gene match. CDR3 protein: CASSPSVRLAAYNEQFF. Here the CDR3 DNA reads TGTGCCAGCAGCCCTTCAGTGCGACTAGCGGCCTACAATGAGCAGTTCTTC.

The chain carries TRBV7-2 and TRBJ1-1, with D possibly matching TRBD1 (6 bases). This CDR3 has 14 residues. Germline V CDR1 and CDR2: SGHTA, FQGNSA. V lost 5 bases, J lost 1 base, and 11 bases lay in between. This CDR3 reads CASSPQTGNTEAFF. CDR3 bases: TGTGCCAGCAGCCCCCAGACAGGGAACACTGAAGCTTTCTTT.

V is TRBV29-1 and J is TRBJ2-3; weak D call: TRBD2 (6 bases). CDR1 is SQVTM, CDR2 ANQGSEA, per germline. The V gene lost 3 bases and the J gene lost 6 bases, with 13 bases spanning the gap. This CDR3 comprises 13 residues. CDR3 in amino acids: CSVEGGEVDTQYF. The CDR3 DNA sequence: TGCAGCGTTGAGGGAGGTGAAGTCGATACGCAGTATTTT.

This clone was recorded a few times. The V gene is TRBV27, the J gene TRBJ2-5, with TRBD2 identical over 10 bases. Germline CDR1 and CDR2: MNHEY and SMNVEV (reference sequence). This CDR3 has 18 amino acids. The V segment lost 1 base and the J segment 3 bases; nucleotides outside the gene matches: 11. CDR3 in amino acids: CASSLLSLAGAEEETQYF. CDR3 DNA sequence: TGTGCCAGCAGTTTATTGAGCCTAGCGGGAGCGGAAGAAGAGACCCAGTACTTC.

This rearrangement joins TRBV18 to TRBJ2-4, with TRBD1 identical over 9 bases. This CDR3 is 19 amino acids long. The V and J ends lost 5 bases and 8 bases, in that order; junction bases with no gene match: 22. CDR1 KGHSH and CDR2 LQKENI come from the germline V gene. CDR3 in amino acids: CASSSYRDRVNVYTDIQYF. CDR3 coding DNA: TGTGCCAGCTCATCTTACCGGGACAGGGTTAATGTATATACGGACATTCAGTACTTC.

This chain joins TRBV9 and TRBJ1-4; maybe TRBD1 (6 bases). The CDR3 runs to 14 residues. The germline CDR1 and CDR2 sequences are SGDLS and YYNGEE. V lost 4 bases to trimming and J lost 7 bases, with 14 bases between them. CDR3 coding DNA: TGTGCCAGCAGCCCCGGGGGGGGCATTGAAAAACTGTTTTTT. Translating it yields CASSPGGGIEKLFF.

This clone was recorded once. The rearrangement links TRBV6-6 to TRBJ1-1, with D possibly being TRBD1 (6 bases). The V and J ends lost 6 bases and 4 bases respectively, with 12 bases between them. The germline V gene encodes CDR1 MNHNY and CDR2 SVGAGI (reference sequence). This CDR3 has 13 residues. CDR3 in amino acids: CASRSTGRTEAFF. The CDR3 nucleotides are TGTGCCAGCAGGTCGACAGGACGCACTGAAGCTTTCTTT.

The rearrangement links TRBV6-5 to TRBJ1-1, with a possible D match to TRBD1 (6 bases). Germline V gives CDR1 MNHEY, CDR2 SVGAGI. V gave up 6 bases and J gave up 0 bases, with 14 bases separating them. CDR3 length: 15 amino acids. CDR3 region: CASRNRAVMNTEAFF. Written as DNA, the CDR3 is TGTGCCAGCAGGAACAGGGCCGTGATGAACACTGAAGCTTTCTTT.

This clone has a single count. V gene TRBV7-2 combines with J gene TRBJ2-7; D ambiguous. Between the trimmed V and J ends, which lost 0 bases and 2 bases, there was a span of 8 bases. The germline CDR1 and CDR2 sequences are SGHTA and FQGNSA. There are 14 residues in the CDR3. The CDR3 region is CASSLAQLAYEQYF. In DNA, the CDR3 is TGTGCCAGCAGCTTAGCACAGCTGGCCTACGAGCAGTACTTC.

This clone was counted a few times. The V gene is TRBV2, the J gene TRBJ2-3, with a weak D call TRBD1 (6 bases). The CDR3 totals 16 residues. Germline V gene sequence: CDR1 SNHLY, CDR2 FYNNEI. Deletions cut 4 bases from V and 2 bases from J, with 16 bases between. This CDR3 reads CASSVRRTGHTDTQYF. Written as DNA, the CDR3 is TGTGCCAGCAGTGTACGTAGAACGGGACACACAGATACGCAGTATTTT.

This sequence joins TRBV6-6 and TRBJ1-2, with 8 bases aligning to TRBD1. V lost 1 base to trimming and J lost 2 bases; unmatched junction nucleotides: 6. Germline CDR1 MNHNY, CDR2 SVGAGI (reference sequence). The CDR3 spans 16 residues. The CDR3 is CASSYLPTGDNYGYTF. The CDR3 DNA reads as TGTGCCAGCAGTTACTTACCGACAGGGGACAACTATGGCTACACCTTC.

The rearrangement uses TRBV6-2 or TRBV6-3 and TRBJ2-1; D is unresolved. Germline lookup yields CDR1 MNHEY and CDR2 SVGEGT. The V end lost 4 bases, the J end lost 7 bases, and 11 bases lay between the germline ends. The CDR3 is 13 residues long. The CDR3 DNA reads TGTGCCAGCAGTTTGGGCAGCCCTAATGAGCAGTTCTTC. Amino acid sequence: CASSLGSPNEQFF.

The chain links TRBV6-5 to TRBJ1-1, with D unresolved. This CDR3 spans 13 amino acids. Germline assignment: CDR1 MNHEY and CDR2 SVGAGI. V lost 6 bases and J 1 base, leaving 9 bases between the germline ends. The CDR3: CASSATPNTEAFF. CDR3 nucleotides: TGTGCCAGCAGCGCCACACCGAACACTGAAGCTTTCTTT.

The chain joins TRBV27 to TRBJ2-7, with TRBD2 matching over 12 bases. Germline-derived CDR1 and CDR2 are MNHEY and SMNVEV (reference sequence). The ends lost 8 bases at V and 4 bases at J; junction bases unmatched: 18. This CDR3 has 18 amino acids. DNA of the CDR3: TGTGCCAGCGACTTTTACCCCCCGCGGACTAGCGGGATATACGAGCAGTACTTC. It encodes CASDFYPPRTSGIYEQYF.

This chain uses TRBV6-5 with TRBJ1-6; 8 bases fit TRBD1. With 7 bases clipped from V and 5 bases from J, the junction kept 4 bases outside the gene matches. Germline V gene data show CDR1 as MNHEY and CDR2 as SVGAGI. The CDR3 totals 14 residues. CDR3: CASTATGDNSPLHF. Here the CDR3 DNA reads TGTGCCAGCACCGCGACAGGGGATAATTCACCCCTCCACTTT.

The table lists this clone with a count of one. J is TRBJ1-5 and V is TRBV28, with D possibly matching TRBD1 (6 bases). The CDR3 is 17 residues long. Trimming removed 3 bases from V and 4 bases from J, with 19 bases in between. The germline gives CDR1 MDHEN, CDR2 SYDVKM. The CDR3 protein is CASSFPAGAGDNQPQHF. The CDR3 DNA sequence: TGTGCCAGCAGTTTCCCGGCAGGGGCGGGGGATAATCAGCCCCAGCATTTT.

This chain uses TRBV27 with TRBJ2-6; no clear D gene. Germline CDR1 reads MNHEY; CDR2 reads SMNVEV (reference sequence). Trimming removed 6 bases at V and 4 bases at J, with 7 bases between. This CDR3 contains 13 residues. This chain's CDR3 is CASSRSGANVLTF. The CDR3 DNA reads TGTGCCAGCAGCCGTTCGGGGGCCAACGTCCTGACTTTC.

The genes are TRBV9 and TRBJ2-1; a weak D match, TRBD1 (6 bases). Trimming removed 6 bases at V and 0 bases at J, with 13 bases between. Germline V gives CDR1 SGDLS, CDR2 YYNGEE. CDR3 length: 15 amino acids. Written as DNA, the CDR3 is TGTGCCAGCAAGGCAGGACAGAGCTCCTACAATGAGCAGTTCTTC. Its protein product is CASKAGQSSYNEQFF.

The chain carries TRBV13 and TRBJ2-3; unclear D gene. Trimming took off 3 bases at V and 2 bases at J, with 3 bases between the two ends. CDR1 PRHDT and CDR2 FYEKMQ come from the germline V gene (reference sequence). The length of the CDR3 is 12 residues. The CDR3 spells CASSFYTDTQYF. The CDR3 nucleotides are TGTGCCAGCAGCTTTTACACAGATACGCAGTATTTT.

The chain is built from TRBV12-3 or TRBV12-4 and TRBJ2-4; D unresolved. With 3 bases removed from V and 4 bases from J, the gap between germline ends came to 7 bases. The CDR3 contains 13 residues. This CDR3 reads CASSFSRKNIQYF. The CDR3 nucleotides are TGTGCCAGCAGTTTTAGCAGAAAAAACATTCAGTACTTC.

This chain uses TRBV19 with TRBJ2-5; D may be TRBD1 (6 bases). Germline lookup yields CDR1 LNHDA and CDR2 SQIVND (reference sequence). Trimming took off 5 bases at V and 2 bases at J, with 15 bases between the two ends. The CDR3 totals 15 residues. CDR3 in amino acids: CASSPLRQGQETQYF. CDR3 coding DNA: TGTGCCAGTAGTCCCCTTAGGCAGGGGCAAGAGACCCAGTACTTC.

V is TRBV7-9 and J is TRBJ2-7, with 11 bases matching TRBD2. The CDR3 has 19 amino acids. Unmatched junction bases numbered 16, after V lost 4 bases and J lost 2 bases. CDR1 is SEHNR and CDR2 is FQNEAQ in the germline V gene (reference sequence). The DNA for the CDR3 is TGTGCCAGCAGCTCGACACAGGGACTAGCGGACTCTTCTGCCTACGAGCAGTACTTC. Residues: CASSSTQGLADSSAYEQYF.

The chain carries TRBV2 and TRBJ2-7, with TRBD1 matching 7 bases. Per the germline V gene, CDR1 is SNHLY and CDR2 is FYNNEI. This CDR3 is 15 amino acids long. V lost 3 bases to trimming and J lost 2 bases; unmatched junction nucleotides: 7. The CDR3: CASSDPGQVTYEQYF. The CDR3 DNA reads TGTGCCAGCAGTGACCCCGGACAGGTGACCTACGAGCAGTACTTC.

The chain is built from TRBV2 and TRBJ2-1; D gene ambiguous. Deletions cut 3 bases from V and 3 bases from J, with 9 bases between. This CDR3 has 14 residues. Germline lookup yields CDR1 SNHLY and CDR2 FYNNEI. The CDR3 nucleotides are TGTGCCAGCAGTGACGTCCTCTACTACAATGAGCAGTTCTTC. This sequence encodes CASSDVLYYNEQFF.